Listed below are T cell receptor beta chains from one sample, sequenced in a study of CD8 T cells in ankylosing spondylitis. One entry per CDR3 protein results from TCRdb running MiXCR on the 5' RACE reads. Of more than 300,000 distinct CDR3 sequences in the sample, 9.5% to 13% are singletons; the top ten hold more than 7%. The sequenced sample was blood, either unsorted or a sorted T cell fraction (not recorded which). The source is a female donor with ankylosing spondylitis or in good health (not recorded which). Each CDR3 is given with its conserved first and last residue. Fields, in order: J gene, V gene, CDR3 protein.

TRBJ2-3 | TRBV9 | CASSVGRGDTQYF
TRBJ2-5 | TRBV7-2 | CASRPTGVQETQYF
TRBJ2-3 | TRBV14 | CASSQVSQDTQYF
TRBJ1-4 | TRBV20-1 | CSAIQGFGVEKLFF
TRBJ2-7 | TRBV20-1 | CSAYSLAGGSEQYF
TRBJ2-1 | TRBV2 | CASSASGTLGEQFF
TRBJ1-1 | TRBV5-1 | CASSGRPNTEAFF
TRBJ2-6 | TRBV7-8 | CASSFLQQALVLTF
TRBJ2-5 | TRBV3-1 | CASSLQTGARETQYF
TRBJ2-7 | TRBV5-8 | CASSFGGGSSYEQYF
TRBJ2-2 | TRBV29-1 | CSVGGLATGELFF
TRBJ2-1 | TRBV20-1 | CSARALGTSLNNEQFF
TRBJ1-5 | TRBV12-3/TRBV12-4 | CASSLVSNQPQHF
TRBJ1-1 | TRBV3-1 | CASSQVGGTEAFF
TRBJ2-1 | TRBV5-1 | CASSLAGGRDEQFF
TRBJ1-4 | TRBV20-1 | CSAEIPGTENEKLFF
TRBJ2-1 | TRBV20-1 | CSVRGAGNEQFF
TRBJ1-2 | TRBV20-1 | CSANPSGTSHYYGYTF
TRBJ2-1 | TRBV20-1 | CSAGTSGRNEQFF
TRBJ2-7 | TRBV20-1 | CSARGLAGVRSYEQYF
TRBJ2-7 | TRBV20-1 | CSAPSGVYEQYF
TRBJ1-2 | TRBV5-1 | CASSPGGYYGYTF
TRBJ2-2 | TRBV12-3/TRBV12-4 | CASSSLQGTGELFF
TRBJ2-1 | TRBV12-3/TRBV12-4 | CASSSPVRGYNEQFF
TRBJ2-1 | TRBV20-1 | CSAVRDRGYNEQFF
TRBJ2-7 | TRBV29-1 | CSAPTTGKDEQYF
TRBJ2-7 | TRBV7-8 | CASSLALSNYEQYF
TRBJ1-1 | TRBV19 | CASSEDRLKGLAFF
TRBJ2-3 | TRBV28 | CATSDRSTDTQYF
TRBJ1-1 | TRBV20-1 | CSAMNRGMGHTEAFF
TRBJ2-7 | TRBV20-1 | CSAGLAIDEQYF
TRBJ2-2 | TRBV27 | CASSRLDYTGELFF
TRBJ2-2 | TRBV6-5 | CASSYTSGGASNTGELFF
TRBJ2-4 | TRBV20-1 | CSLHLAKNIQYF
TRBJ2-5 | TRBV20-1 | CSARVQGDQETQYF
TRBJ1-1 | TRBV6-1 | CASSPNEREAAFF
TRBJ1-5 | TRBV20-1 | CSAQMGSQPQHF
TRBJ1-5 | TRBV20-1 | CSAVARGRDHSNQPQHF
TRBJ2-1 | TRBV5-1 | CASSLATVNEQFF
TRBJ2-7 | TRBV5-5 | CSSSLADRYEQYF
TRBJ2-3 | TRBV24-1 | CAVQGGTDTQYF
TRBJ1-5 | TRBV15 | CATSSDRGSNQPQHF
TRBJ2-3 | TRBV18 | CASSRTLGDTQYF
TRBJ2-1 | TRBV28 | CATDSDSYNEQFF
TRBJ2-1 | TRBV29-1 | CSVLGQGSYNEQFF
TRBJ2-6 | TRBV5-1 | CASSVTVKGANVLTF
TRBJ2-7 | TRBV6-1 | CASSRGQGVYEQYF
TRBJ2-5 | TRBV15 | CATSREGLESQETQYF
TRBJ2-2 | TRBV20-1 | CSASGPPSTGELFF
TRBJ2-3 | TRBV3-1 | CASSKTGTGGNTQYF
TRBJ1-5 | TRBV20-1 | CSGRTGASSNQPQHF
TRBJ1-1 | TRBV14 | CASSQSRGTEAFF